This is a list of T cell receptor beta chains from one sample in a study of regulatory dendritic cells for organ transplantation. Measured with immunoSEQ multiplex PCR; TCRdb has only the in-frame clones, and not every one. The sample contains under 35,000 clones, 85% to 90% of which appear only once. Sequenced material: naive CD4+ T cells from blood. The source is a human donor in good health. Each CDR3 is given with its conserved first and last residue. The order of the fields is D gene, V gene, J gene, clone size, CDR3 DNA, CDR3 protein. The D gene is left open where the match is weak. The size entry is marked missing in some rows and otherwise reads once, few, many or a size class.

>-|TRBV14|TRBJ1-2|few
TGTGCCAGCAGCCAAGACATTACCCGCAGGGGAAGAGGCTACACCTTC
CASSQDITRRGRGYTF
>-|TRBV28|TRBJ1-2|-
TGTGCCAGCAGTTTAATATGGTCAGGGTCGGGTGGCTACACCTTC
CASSLIWSGSGGYTF
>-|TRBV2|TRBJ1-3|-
TGTGCCAGCAGCGAGGCTGAGGGAAACACCATATATTTT
CASSEAEGNTIYF
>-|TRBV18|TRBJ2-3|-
TGTGCCAGCTCCCCCTCCGCTAAGCCGAGCACAGATACGCAGTATTTT
CASSPSAKPSTDTQYF
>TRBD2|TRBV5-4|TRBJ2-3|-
TGTGCCAGCACCCCTGGACTAGCGGTCAGCACAGATACGCAGTATTTT
CASTPGLAVSTDTQYF
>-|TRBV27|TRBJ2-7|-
TGTGCCAGCAGTCCCCAACGCCTCGCCGAGCAGTACTTC
CASSPQRLAEQYF
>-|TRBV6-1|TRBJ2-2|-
TGTGCCAGCAGTGATTTTCTAATCACCGGGGAGCTGTTTTTT
CASSDFLITGELFF
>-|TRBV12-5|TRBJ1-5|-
TGTGCTAGTGGTTTGGTACTAGGGGCAGGCGGACAGCCCCAGCATTTT
CASGLVLGAGGQPQHF
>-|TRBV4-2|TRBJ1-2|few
TGTGCCAGCAGCCAAGATCATGACCGGCGTGGAAGGGGCTACACCTTC
CASSQDHDRRGRGYTF
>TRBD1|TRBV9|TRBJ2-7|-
TGTGCCAGCAGCGTGGGACAGGGGTCCAACGAGCAGTACTTC
CASSVGQGSNEQYF
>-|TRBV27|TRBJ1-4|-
TGTGCCAGCAGTTACAGGGAGTCCATTAATGAAAAACTGTTTTTT
CASSYRESINEKLFF
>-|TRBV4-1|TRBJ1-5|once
TGCGCCAGCAGCCACTATGAGGGGAGGGACAATCAGCCCCAGCATTTT
CASSHYEGRDNQPQHF
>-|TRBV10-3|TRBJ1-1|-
TGTGCCATCAGTGGAACGGAGAACACTGAAGCTTTCTTT
CAISGTENTEAFF
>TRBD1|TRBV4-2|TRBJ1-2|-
TGTGCCAGCAGCCTAGGGACAGGGGGAGGCTACACCTTC
CASSLGTGGGYTF
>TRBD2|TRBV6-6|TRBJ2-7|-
TGTGCCAGCAGTTATAGCGGGGGTCCCCACGAGCAGTACTTC
CASSYSGGPHEQYF
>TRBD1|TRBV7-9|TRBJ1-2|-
TGTGCCAGCAGCCGACCTATCCGACAGGGAGCCTATGGCTACACCTTC
CASSRPIRQGAYGYTF
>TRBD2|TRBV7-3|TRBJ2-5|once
TGTGCCAGCAGCCTAGCGGGGGGGCGAGAGACCCAGTACTTC
CASSLAGGRETQYF
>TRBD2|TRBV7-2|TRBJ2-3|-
TGTGCCAGCAGCTGGGGACTAGCGGGGGGATCCACAGATACGCAGTATTTT
CASSWGLAGGSTDTQYF
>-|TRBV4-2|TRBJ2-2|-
TGTGCCAGCAGCCGATCCGGGACCGTGAACACCGGGGAGCTGTTTTTT
CASSRSGTVNTGELFF
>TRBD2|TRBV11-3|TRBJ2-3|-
TGTGCCAGCAGCTTGACTAGCGGGAGAATTGATACGCAGTATTTT
CASSLTSGRIDTQYF
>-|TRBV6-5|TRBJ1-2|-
TGTGCCAGCAGTTACTCTGGGGGCGGTGGCTATGGCTACACCTTC
CASSYSGGGGYGYTF
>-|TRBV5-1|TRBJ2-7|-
TGCGCCAGCAGCACCCATGGGGCTATCGCCTACGAGCAGTACTTC
CASSTHGAIAYEQYF
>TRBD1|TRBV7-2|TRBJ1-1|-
TGTGCCAGCAGCTCCCGAATCGGACAGGTTTCGATCTACACTGAAGCTTTCTTT
CASSSRIGQVSIYTEAFF
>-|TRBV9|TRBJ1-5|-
TGTGCCAGCAGCGTAGTCGGATTTGTAAACCAGCCCCAGCATTTT
CASSVVGFVNQPQHF
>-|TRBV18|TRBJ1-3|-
TGTGCCAGCTCTCGGGACAACGGAGTTGGAAACACCATATATTTT
CASSRDNGVGNTIYF
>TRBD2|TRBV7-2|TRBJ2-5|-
TGTGCCAGCAGCTCCCAACTAGCGGGAGGCCCAGAGACCCAGTACTTC
CASSSQLAGGPETQYF
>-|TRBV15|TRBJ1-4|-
TGTGCCACCAGCAGGGGAGCAGACCAAAAACTGTTTTTT
CATSRGADQKLFF
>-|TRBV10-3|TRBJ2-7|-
TGTGCCATCAGTTTAGGGGGGGCCTACGAGCAGTACTTC
CAISLGGAYEQYF
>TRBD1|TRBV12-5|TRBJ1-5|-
TGTGCTAGTGGGTCCCTAACCGGGACAGGCCCGAGGGAGAGCAATCAGCCCCAGCATTTT
CASGSLTGTGPRESNQPQHF
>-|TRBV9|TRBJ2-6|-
TGTGCCAGCAGCGTAGAGCTGGGAGGGGGCTCTGGGGCCAACGTCCTGACTTTC
CASSVELGGGSGANVLTF
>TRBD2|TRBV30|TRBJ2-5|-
TGTGCTACCGGGGGGATCGAGACCCAGTACTTC
CATGGIETQYF
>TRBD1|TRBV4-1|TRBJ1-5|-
TGCGCCAGCAGCCTAGGACAGGGGTATCAGCCCCAGCATTTT
CASSLGQGYQPQHF
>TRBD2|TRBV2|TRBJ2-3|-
TGTGCCAGCAGGGCCGCGGGGGTTGACACAGATACGCAGTATTTT
CASRAAGVDTDTQYF
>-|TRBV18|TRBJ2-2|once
TGTGCCAGCTCACCTTTTTTAGCCGGGGAGCTGTTTTTT
CASSPFLAGELFF
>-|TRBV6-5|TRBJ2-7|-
TGTGCCAGCAGTTACTTGAGAGGGGCCGACGAGCAGTACTTC
CASSYLRGADEQYF
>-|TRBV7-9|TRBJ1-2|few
TGTGCCAGCAGCTTACGTGGGACCTATGGCTACACCTTC
CASSLRGTYGYTF
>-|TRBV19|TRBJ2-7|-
TGTGCCAGTAGTATAGTAGGTTCCCACTACGAGCAGTACTTC
CASSIVGSHYEQYF
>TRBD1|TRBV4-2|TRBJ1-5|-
TGTGCCAGCAGCCCGAGGGGACAGACTAGCAATCAGCCCCAGCATTTT
CASSPRGQTSNQPQHF
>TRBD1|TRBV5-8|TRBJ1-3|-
TGTGCCGGTGGGACAGGGGGAAACACCATATATTTT
CAGGTGGNTIYF
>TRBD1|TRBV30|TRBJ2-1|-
TGTGCCTGGAGTGTTAGGGGATCGGGACAGGGAATATACAATGAGCAGTTCTTC
CAWSVRGSGQGIYNEQFF
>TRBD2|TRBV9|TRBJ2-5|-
TGTGCCAGCAGCCCGCTAGCGGGGGCCAACCTGGGAGAGACCCAGTACTTC
CASSPLAGANLGETQYF
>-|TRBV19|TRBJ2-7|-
TGTGCCAGTAGTATGGGCCAGGGAGGCGGCTACGAGCAGTACTTC
CASSMGQGGGYEQYF
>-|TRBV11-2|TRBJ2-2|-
TGTGCCAGCAGCTTACTTCGTAAAGGGCTGGCCGGGGAGCTGTTTTTT
CASSLLRKGLAGELFF
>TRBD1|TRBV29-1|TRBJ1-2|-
TGCAGCGCCGACAGGGTAGACTATGGCTACACCTTC
CSADRVDYGYTF
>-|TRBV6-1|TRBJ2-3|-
TGTGCCAGCAGTGAACTCGCGGGTTTAAGCACAGATACGCAGTATTTT
CASSELAGLSTDTQYF
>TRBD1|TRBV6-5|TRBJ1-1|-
TGTGCCAGTAGGGGGCAAGGAATCGGAAACACTGAAGCTTTCTTT
CASRGQGIGNTEAFF
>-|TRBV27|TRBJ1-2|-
TGTGCCAGCAGCACGCAGTTTTCCAACTATGGCTACACCTTC
CASSTQFSNYGYTF
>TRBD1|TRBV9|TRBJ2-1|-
TGTGCCAGCAGCGTAGTGGGGACAGGGGGTTATGAGCAGTTCTTC
CASSVVGTGGYEQFF
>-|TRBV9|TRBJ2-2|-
TGTGCCAGCAGCGTCTTCGGGGCTAACACCGGGGAGCTGTTTTTT
CASSVFGANTGELFF
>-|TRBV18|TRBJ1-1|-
TGTGCCAGCTCACCACAGGGGCTGAACACTGAAGCTTTCTTT
CASSPQGLNTEAFF